Listed below are T cell receptor beta chains from one sample, sequenced in a study of read filtering for tumor transcriptome and immune sequencing. TCRdb used MiXCR to reprocess the reads, holding one entry per CDR3 protein. Here the sample spans 43,000 or so distinct CDR3 sequences, about an eighth being singletons. Material for sequencing was a population of CD138-negative cells sorted from bone marrow. The receptors shown here come from a donor at least 40 years old with multiple myeloma. CDR3s include the opening cysteine and the closing phenylalanine or tryptophan. The D gene is left open where the match is weak. Clone size, where shown, is once, few, many, or a class for clones that have expanded.

>TRBJ2-5|many|TRBV24-1|TRBD2
TGTGCCACCAGTGATAACCGGTTAGCGGGAGGAGAGACCCAGTACTTC
CATSDNRLAGGETQYF
>TRBJ2-1|many|TRBV2|TRBD2
TGTGCCAGCGGAGGGACTAGCGAGGAGAATGAGCAGTTCTTC
CASGGTSEENEQFF
>TRBJ2-2|many|TRBV18|.
TGTGCCAGCTCAGTCCAAGGCAACACCGGGGAGCTGTTTTTT
CASSVQGNTGELFF
>TRBJ2-7|many|TRBV29-1|TRBD2
TGCAGCGTCAGATCGGGGGGACTAGCAGGCGAGCAGTACTTC
CSVRSGGLAGEQYF
>TRBJ2-1|medium-sized|TRBV28|TRBD2
TGTGCCAGCAACAACCACCCGGGACTACAGTTCTTC
CASNNHPGLQFF
>TRBJ2-1|many|TRBV7-3|TRBD2
TGTGCCAGCAGCTTAGAAAAGGGCGGGAGAGGCGATGAGCAGTTCTTC
CASSLEKGGRGDEQFF
>TRBJ1-1|many|TRBV7-2|.
TGTGCCAGCAGCTCAGGATTTCAGGGGAAGACTGAAGCTTTCTTT
CASSSGFQGKTEAFF
>TRBJ2-3|many|TRBV27|.
TGTGCCAGCAGTTTACATATTACACCTACCGATACGCAGTATTTT
CASSLHITPTDTQYF
>TRBJ2-7|many|TRBV29-1|.
TGCAGCGTTGAAGTAGGGCAGGATACTGCGTACGAGCAGTACTTC
CSVEVGQDTAYEQYF
>TRBJ2-2|many|TRBV7-3|.
TGTGCCAGCAGTTCCCTCCCCTCAGAGCCCGGGGAGCTGTTTTTT
CASSSLPSEPGELFF
>TRBJ2-1|medium-sized|TRBV29-1|.
TGCAGCGTTGTGGCCATGGCGTACAATGAGCAGTTCTTC
CSVVAMAYNEQFF
>TRBJ2-6|.|TRBV19|TRBD1
TGTGCCAGTAGAACTACCCGGGACAGGTACTCTGGGGCCAACGTCCTGACTTTC
CASRTTRDRYSGANVLTF
>TRBJ2-3|many|TRBV12-3/TRBV12-4|TRBD2
TGTGCCAGCAATCTGGGAGGGCACCCAGATACGCAGTATTTT
CASNLGGHPDTQYF
>TRBJ1-2|many|TRBV6-6|.
TGTGCCAGCAGCTTGGACAGTCTCTATGGCTACACCTTC
CASSLDSLYGYTF
>TRBJ2-2|many|TRBV6-1|TRBD1
TGTGCCAGCAGTGCCCGGACAGGGGGCACCGGGGAGCTGTTTTTT
CASSARTGGTGELFF
>TRBJ2-1|many|TRBV19|.
TGTGCCAGTAGTATCCGTTCGGGCGGAGTAGGCGGCAATGAGCAGTTCTTC
CASSIRSGGVGGNEQFF
>TRBJ2-7|many|TRBV28|TRBD2
TGTGCCAGCAGCACACTAGCGGGAGGGCCCTACGAGCAGTACTTC
CASSTLAGGPYEQYF
>TRBJ2-1|.|TRBV6-2/TRBV6-3|.
TGTGCCAGCACCTCCATTGGGGGCTACAATGAGCAGTTCTTC
CASTSIGGYNEQFF